A selection of T cell receptor beta chains follows, all from one sample in a study of T cell repertoires in cytomegalovirus infection. TCRdb re-called the reads with MiXCR, one entry per CDR3 protein. In the table there are around 740,000 distinct CDR3 sequences, 35% to 45% of which are singletons. Sequencing was done on a sample of PBMCs. Every receptor here comes from a human donor in good health (CMV status not recorded). Some clones in this sample may be carry-over from other donors' samples. Each CDR3 is given with its conserved first and last residue. The order of the fields is V gene, clone size, J gene, D gene, CDR3 protein, CDR3 DNA. The D gene is left open where the match is weak. A row's size may be missing; if present it is once, few, many or a size class.

>TRBV15|NA|TRBJ1-1|NA
CATSSGGMGNTEAFF
TGTGCCACCAGCAGCGGAGGGATGGGAAACACTGAAGCTTTCTTT
>TRBV7-9|many|TRBJ1-1|TRBD1
CASRTSGQSTDEAFF
TGTGCCAGCAGGACCTCGGGACAGTCTACGGATGAAGCTTTCTTT
>TRBV11-2|few|TRBJ2-1|TRBD1
CASSLGQTGRSYNEQFF
TGTGCCAGCAGCTTGGGACAGACTGGAAGGTCCTACAATGAGCAGTTCTTC
>TRBV6-6|once|TRBJ1-2|NA
CASSYEGEGGYTF
TGTGCCAGCAGTTACGAGGGGGAAGGAGGCTACACCTTC
>TRBV19|many|TRBJ1-2|TRBD1
CASTPGGYGYTF
TGTGCCAGTACACCAGGGGGCTATGGCTACACCTTC
>TRBV29-1|NA|TRBJ1-2|NA
CSVVRVLYGYTF
TGCAGCGTTGTCAGGGTACTTTATGGCTACACCTTC
>TRBV28|NA|TRBJ1-2|NA
CASRTGRGRRGYTF
TGTGCCAGCAGGACGGGTAGGGGACGTCGCGGCTACACCTTC
>TRBV6-1|many|TRBJ2-1|TRBD2
CASSRQGTSGNEQFF
TGTGCCAGCAGTCGGCAAGGGACTAGCGGGAATGAGCAGTTCTTC
>TRBV12-3/TRBV12-4|few|TRBJ1-2|NA
CASSLGTEYGYTF
TGTGCCAGCAGTCTAGGGACTGAGTATGGCTACACCTTC
>TRBV28|NA|TRBJ2-7|NA
CASNYRLSYEQYF
TGTGCCAGCAACTACAGGCTCTCCTACGAGCAGTACTTC
>TRBV7-2|many|TRBJ2-5|NA
CASSPPGVQETQYF
TGTGCCAGCAGCCCCCCCGGGGTCCAAGAGACCCAGTACTTC
>TRBV7-9|NA|TRBJ1-2|NA
CASSLRGAGYTF
TGTGCCAGCAGCTTACGGGGAGCGGGCTACACCTTC
>TRBV11-2|many|TRBJ1-6|TRBD1
CASSPGTGPNSPLHF
TGTGCCAGCAGCCCCGGGACAGGCCCCAATTCACCCCTCCACTTT
>TRBV19|NA|TRBJ2-5|NA
CASTEGRGTQYF
TGTGCCAGTACGGAGGGGCGAGGGACCCAGTACTTC
>TRBV7-8|few|TRBJ1-1|TRBD1
CASSSPGQDHTEAFF
TGTGCCAGCAGCTCGCCGGGACAGGATCATACTGAAGCTTTCTTT
>TRBV3-1|NA|TRBJ1-2|NA
CASSQDRTVNYGYTF
TGTGCCAGCAGCCAAGACAGGACTGTGAACTATGGCTACACCTTC
>TRBV28|few|TRBJ2-2|TRBD2
CASSYRAGQLFF
TGTGCCAGCAGTTATCGAGCGGGGCAGCTGTTTTTT
>TRBV6-5|NA|TRBJ1-2|NA
CASSYGAEHYGYTF
TGTGCCAGCAGTTACGGGGCAGAACACTATGGCTACACCTTC
>TRBV5-5|NA|TRBJ1-1|NA
CASNMGWANTEAFF
TGTGCCAGCAACATGGGTTGGGCGAACACTGAAGCTTTCTTT
>TRBV10-3|once|TRBJ1-2|NA
CAISEDAEGYGYTF
TGTGCCATCAGTGAGGATGCAGAGGGGTATGGCTACACCTTC
>TRBV19|few|TRBJ1-1|NA
CASSTGGTKAFF
TGTGCCAGTAGTACCGGGGGGACGAAAGCTTTCTTT
>TRBV19|NA|TRBJ2-2|TRBD2
CASSPPRRTSVGAGMLPTGELFF
TGTGCCAGTAGTCCCCCTCGCCGTACTAGCGTTGGTGCCGGGATGCTACCCACCGGGGAGCTGTTTTTT
>TRBV19|NA|TRBJ2-7|NA
CATTPGGNRGHEQYF
TGTGCCACCACTCCAGGGGGAAACCGGGGGCACGAGCAGTACTTC
>TRBV11-2|NA|TRBJ1-6|NA
CASSSLRGGNNSPLHF
TGTGCCAGCAGCTCTTTGCGGGGAGGCAATAATTCACCCCTCCACTTT
>TRBV6-1|few|TRBJ1-1|TRBD1
CASRDRGRMNTEAFF
TGTGCCAGCAGAGACAGGGGGCGGATGAACACTGAAGCTTTCTTT
>TRBV7-6|NA|TRBJ2-1|NA
CASSQPFSGLQFF
TGTGCCAGCAGCCAGCCCTTTAGTGGGCTCCAGTTCTTC
>TRBV20-1|few|TRBJ2-1|TRBD2
CSATGGGSYNEQFF
TGCAGTGCTACCGGCGGGGGCTCCTACAATGAGCAGTTCTTC
>TRBV13|few|TRBJ2-7|NA
CASSFWVHYYEQYF
TGTGCCAGCAGCTTCTGGGTCCACTACTACGAGCAGTACTTC
>TRBV19|NA|TRBJ1-1|NA
CASSPIQGSNTEAFF
TGTGCCAGTAGTCCTATACAGGGATCGAACACTGAAGCTTTCTTT